This T cell receptor beta chain was sequenced during a study of shared clonotypes between healthy human individuals. General study findings and limits: Memory subsets had estimated richness that was generally smaller than that of naive subsets.

CDR1 and CDR2 (germline): SGHRS, YFSETQ. V shed 0 bases and J shed 8 bases, with 8 bases lying between them. The CDR3 loop spans 12 amino acids. Method: immunoSEQ multiplex PCR; TCRdb's copy keeps in-frame clones and lacks some. The sample includes some 1,900,000 clones, approximately 95% seen only once; the top ten take roughly 1.2%. As to this clone: Its target is unknown.

Selected positively for CCR7 and CD45RO-negative, naive CD8 cells excluded terminally differentiated effector memory CD45RA+ cells. The rearrangement joins TRBV5-1 to TRBJ1-1; no definite D call. This receptor was identified in a man younger than 35 in good health. Sequencing was performed on naive CD8+ T cells sorted from blood. This CDR3 reads CASSLAGPEAFF. The CDR3 nucleotides are TGCGCCAGCAGCTTGGCCGGCCCCGAAGCTTTCTTT.